This T cell receptor (beta chain) was identified in a study of blood T cells in healthy people across ages. This clonotype showed up just once. Its antigen is still unknown. Each sample provided at least 6 micrograms of extracted total RNA. Overall study results and limits: Diversity of TCR beta per million T cells declined in a roughly linear way with age. A greater number of naive CD4+ cells and higher diversity distinguished long-lived donors from aged donors.

The authors ran a second PCR of roughly 6 to 12 cycles using a sample-barcoded 5' primer and a J-beta primer mix. TCRdb processed the 5' RACE reads anew with MiXCR; each CDR3 protein has one entry. This table has around 900,000 distinct CDR3 sequences, roughly half appearing once. This CDR3 is built from 10 residues. Trimming took off 7 bases at V and 7 bases at J, with 8 bases between the two ends. Germline V gene sequence: CDR1 SGHRS, CDR2 YFSETQ. The TCR originated in a woman aged 60-70 years in good health. Material for sequencing was blood. The rearrangement uses TRBV5-1 and TRBJ2-5; D unclear. CDR3 nucleotides: TGCGCCAGCGGAGAAGTGACCCAGTACTTC. Residues: CASGEVTQYF.